These 10 T cell receptor beta chains originate from one sample sequenced in a study of Graves' ophthalmopathy and Graves' hyperthyroidism (dated by TCRdb to 2017 to 2018). Sequencing took place on an Illumina HiSeq 2000. For repertoire sequencing, the TCR beta CDR3 regions were amplified from RNA transcripts. HTBI primers and the Qiagen OneStep RT-PCR kit were used in a first-round RT-PCR, which was followed by a second-round multiplex PCR, size selection and purification. The raw public reads went through TCRdb reprocessing: fastp at Q25, MiXCR clone calling, in-frame beta chains kept. For every CDR3 protein sequence, its rows merge into one entry that carries the most common genes and DNA. Counted in this sample were more than 550,000 distinct CDR3 sequences; about 40% of them appeared once. Of the sample, over 2.5% falls within the top ten clones. Sequenced material: peripheral blood. Every receptor here comes from an adult man with Graves' ophthalmopathy.

The CDR3 nucleotides read TGTGCCAGCAGCGTGGGATTTTCCCCCTCCTACGAGCAGTACTTC. Protein product: CASSVGFSPSYEQYF. The chain couples TRBV9 to TRBJ2-7; D unclear. Germline CDR1 SGDLS, CDR2 YYNGEE. V dropped 2 bases and J dropped 0 bases, with 12 bases sitting between them. The CDR3 loop spans 15 amino acids.

The V gene is TRBV10-2, the J gene TRBJ1-2; D is unresolved. The CDR3 contains 12 residues. Trimming cost V 4 bases and J 8 bases, with 11 bases left between them. Germline CDR1 reads WSHSY; CDR2 reads SAAADI. The CDR3 sequence: CASSVVEAGYTF. In nucleotides, the CDR3 is TGCGCCAGCAGTGTAGTGGAGGCGGGCTACACCTTC.

Note on this clonotype: This may be a read error: a much more frequent sequence differs by one nucleotide. CDR3 bases: TGTGCCAGCAGCCCGAACCACCTCCAAGAGACCCAGTACTTC. Amino acid sequence: CASSPNHLQETQYF. This sequence joins TRBV7-4 and TRBJ2-5, with no clear D. This CDR3 has 14 residues. Trimming pared 5 bases from V and 1 base from J, leaving 11 bases between. CDR1 is SGHVT, CDR2 SQSDAQ, per germline.

Comments on this clonotype: A much larger clone lies a single base off, so this may be a read error. V is TRBV5-1 and J is TRBJ1-4; 9 nucleotides agree with TRBD1. Germline lookup yields CDR1 SGHRS and CDR2 YFSETQ. The CDR3 is 15 amino acids. Trimming at V came to 5 bases and at J to 8 bases, leaving 10 bases not matched to a gene. The CDR3 here is CASRKEGQGGEKLFF. The DNA for the CDR3 is TGCGCCAGCAGGAAGGAGGGACAGGGTGGAGAAAAACTGTTTTTT.

V gene TRBV25-1 combines with J gene TRBJ1-3; D gene uncertain. The germline V gene has CDR1 MGHDK and CDR2 SYGVNS. This CDR3 comprises 15 residues. V lost 8 bases and J 0 bases, leaving 14 bases between the germline ends. The CDR3 is CASAREGNSGNTIYF. CDR3 bases: TGTGCCAGCGCTAGGGAAGGGAACTCTGGAAACACCATATATTTT. The whole variable domain, remainder taken from reference TRBV25-1 and TRBJ1-3, is EADIYQTPRYLVIGTGKKITLECSQTMGHDKMYWYQQDPGMELHLIHYSYGVNSTEKGDLSSESTVSRIRTEHFPLTLESARPSHTSQYLCASAREGNSGNTIYFGEGSWLTVV.

This clonotype has a single count. Relative to the germline gene, one junction end is altered; a read error may explain this. As DNA, the CDR3 is TGTGCCAGCAGTTCCTTTGGACAGGGGGGTTACGAGCGGTACTTC. It translates to CASSSFGQGGYERYF. V is TRBV2 and J is TRBJ2-7, with 10 bases lining up with TRBD1. CDR3 length: 15 amino acids. In germline, CDR1 is SNHLY, CDR2 FYNNEI.

The chain links TRBV9 to TRBJ2-6; TRBD2 aligns across 9 bases. Germline V lookup: CDR1 SGDLS, CDR2 YYNGEE. After removal of 4 bases from V and 2 bases from J, the junction contained 4 bases not matched to a gene. This CDR3 contains 16 residues. The CDR3 DNA follows: TGTGCCAGCAGCTTCGGCGGGAGGGCTGGGGCCAACGTCCTGACTTTC. Protein: CASSFGGRAGANVLTF.

This clonotype occurred a few times. The gene calls are TRBV11-2 and TRBJ1-4; unclear D gene. The CDR3 length is 16 residues. Germline CDR1 reads SGHAT; CDR2 reads FQNNGV. Trimming cost V 2 bases and J 0 bases, with 10 bases left between them. This chain's CDR3 is CASSLIRSATNEKLFF. CDR3 nucleotides: TGTGCCAGCAGCTTAATAAGGTCTGCAACTAATGAAAAACTGTTTTTT.

This clonotype was counted between two and nine times. This chain connects TRBV7-6 to TRBJ2-2, with TRBD1 identical over 9 bases. The CDR3 spans 16 residues. The ends lost 5 bases at V and 0 bases at J; junction bases unmatched: 4. The germline V gene encodes CDR1 SGHVS and CDR2 FNYEAQ. CDR3 DNA sequence: TGTGCCAGCAGCATTAGACAGGGGGCGAACACCGGGGAGCTGTTTTTT. This translates into CASSIRQGANTGELFF.

The rearrangement uses TRBV20-1 and TRBJ1-4, with TRBD1 matching over 8 bases. Germline V gene lookup returns CDR1 DFQATT and CDR2 SNEGSKA (reference sequence). The junction had 12 bases not matched to a gene; V was cut back by 2 bases and J by 4 bases. The CDR3 is 17 residues long. The CDR3 spells CSARRRGPRSFNEKLFF. The DNA of the CDR3 is TGCAGTGCTAGACGCAGGGGGCCGCGGTCTTTTAATGAAAAACTGTTTTTT.